This T cell receptor (beta chain) was documented in a study of T cell responses to AZD1222 COVID-19 vaccine. Study outcomes and limitations: Most donors were white British and more were female, and clonal diversity was possibly underestimated.

Pooling was applied to second doses at about 4 or about 12 weeks. A word on this clone: Antigen unknown.

Germline-derived CDR1 and CDR2 are GTSNPN and SVGIG (reference sequence). The length of the CDR3 is 13 residues. The V end was cut by 0 bases, the J end by 11 bases, with 14 bases between. Only in-frame clones appear in the TCRdb table, and some are missing; sequencing was by immunoSEQ multiplex PCR. The data hold roughly 120,000 clones, with roughly 93% observed a single time. The source material was peripheral blood, sampled 28 days after the second AZD1222 dose. This TCR came from an adult who received the AZD1222 COVID-19 vaccine. The chain employs TRBV30 and TRBJ1-5; D unresolved. CDR3 bases: TGTGCCTGGAGTGTCGACCACCGCTCGGCCCAGCATTTT. Its protein is CAWSVDHRSAQHF.